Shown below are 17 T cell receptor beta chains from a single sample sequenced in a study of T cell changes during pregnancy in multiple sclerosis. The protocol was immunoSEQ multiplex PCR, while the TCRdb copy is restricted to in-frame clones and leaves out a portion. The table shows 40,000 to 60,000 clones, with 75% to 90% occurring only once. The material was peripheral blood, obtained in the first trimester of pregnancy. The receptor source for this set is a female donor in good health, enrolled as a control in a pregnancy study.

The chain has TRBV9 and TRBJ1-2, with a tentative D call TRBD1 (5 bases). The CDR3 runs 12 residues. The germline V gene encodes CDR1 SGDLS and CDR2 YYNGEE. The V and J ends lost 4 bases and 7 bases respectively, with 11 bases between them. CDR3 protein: CASSTRRGGYTF. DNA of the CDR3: TGTGCCAGCAGCACCCGTAGGGGTGGCTACACCTTC.

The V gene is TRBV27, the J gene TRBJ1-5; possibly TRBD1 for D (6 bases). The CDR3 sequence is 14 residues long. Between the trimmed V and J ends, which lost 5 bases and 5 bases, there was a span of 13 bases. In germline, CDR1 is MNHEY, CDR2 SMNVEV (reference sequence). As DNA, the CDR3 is TGTGCCAGCAGTCCTCAGGGGTACTATCAGCCCCAGCATTTT. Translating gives CASSPQGYYQPQHF.

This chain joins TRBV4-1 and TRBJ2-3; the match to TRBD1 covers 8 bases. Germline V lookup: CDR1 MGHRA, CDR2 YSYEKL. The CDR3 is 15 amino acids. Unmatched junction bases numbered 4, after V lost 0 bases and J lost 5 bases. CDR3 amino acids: CASSQDRTGLDTQYF. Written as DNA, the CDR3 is TGCGCCAGCAGCCAAGACCGGACAGGGTTAGATACGCAGTATTTT.

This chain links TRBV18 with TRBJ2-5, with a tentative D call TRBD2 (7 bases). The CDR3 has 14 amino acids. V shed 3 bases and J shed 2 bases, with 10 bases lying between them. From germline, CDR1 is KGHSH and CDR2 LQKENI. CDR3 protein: CASSPRGGQETQYF. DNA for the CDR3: TGTGCCAGCTCACCGAGGGGGGGACAAGAGACCCAGTACTTC.

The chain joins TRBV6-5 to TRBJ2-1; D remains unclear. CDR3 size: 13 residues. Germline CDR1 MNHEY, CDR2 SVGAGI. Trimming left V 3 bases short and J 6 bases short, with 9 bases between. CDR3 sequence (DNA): TGTGCCAGCAGTTATCGATATAGCAATGAGCAGTTCTTC. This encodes CASSYRYSNEQFF.

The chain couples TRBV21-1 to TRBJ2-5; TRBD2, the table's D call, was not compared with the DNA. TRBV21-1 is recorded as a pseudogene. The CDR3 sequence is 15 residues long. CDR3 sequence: CASKHPGFRRRAQYF. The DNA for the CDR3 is TGTGCCAGCAAGCACCCGGGATTCAGAAGACGAGCCCAGTACTTC.

The DNA for the CDR3 is TGTGCCAGCAGTTCTCCCTCTCAGGCCCGCACCTACGAGCAGTACTTC. It is translated as CASSSPSQARTYEQYF. The rearrangement links TRBV28 to TRBJ2-7; D is unclear. Germline-derived CDR1 and CDR2 are MDHEN and SYDVKM. V was trimmed by 4 bases and J by 2 bases, leaving 18 bases between them. There are 16 residues in the CDR3.

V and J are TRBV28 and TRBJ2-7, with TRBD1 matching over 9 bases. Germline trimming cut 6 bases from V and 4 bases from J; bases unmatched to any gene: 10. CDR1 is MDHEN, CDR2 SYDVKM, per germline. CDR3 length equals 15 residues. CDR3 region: CASREPGTGLYEQYF. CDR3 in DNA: TGTGCCAGCAGGGAACCCGGGACAGGGTTATACGAGCAGTACTTC. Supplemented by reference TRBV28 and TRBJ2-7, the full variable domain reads DVKVTQSSRYLVKRTGEKVFLECVQDMDHENMFWYRQDPGLGLRLIYFSYDVKMKEKGDIPEGYSVSREKKERFSLILESASTNQTSMYLCASREPGTGLYEQYFGPGTRLTVT.

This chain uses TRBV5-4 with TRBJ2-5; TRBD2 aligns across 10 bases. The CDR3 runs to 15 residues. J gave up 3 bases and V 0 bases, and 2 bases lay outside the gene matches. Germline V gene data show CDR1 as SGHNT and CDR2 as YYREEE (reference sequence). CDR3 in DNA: TGTGCCAGCAGCTTGGTAGGGACTAGCGAAGAGACCCAGTACTTC. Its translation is CASSLVGTSEETQYF. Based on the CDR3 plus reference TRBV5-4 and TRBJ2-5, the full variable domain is ETGVTQSPTHLIKTRGQQVTLRCSSQSGHNTVSWYQQALGQGPQFIFQYYREEENGRGNFPPRFSGLQFPNYSSELNVNALELDDSALYLCASSLVGTSEETQYFGPGTRLLVL.

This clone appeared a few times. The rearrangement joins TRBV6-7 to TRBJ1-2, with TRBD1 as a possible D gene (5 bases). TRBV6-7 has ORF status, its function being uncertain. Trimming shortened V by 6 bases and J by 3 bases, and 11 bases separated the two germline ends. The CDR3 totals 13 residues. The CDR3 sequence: CASSSTDYYGYTF. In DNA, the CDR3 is TGTGCCAGCAGCTCGACAGACTACTATGGCTACACCTTC.

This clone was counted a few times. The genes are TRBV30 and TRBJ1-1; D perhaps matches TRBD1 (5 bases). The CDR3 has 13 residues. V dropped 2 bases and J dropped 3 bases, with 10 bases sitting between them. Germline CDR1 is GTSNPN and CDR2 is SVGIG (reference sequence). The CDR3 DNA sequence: TGTGCCTGGAGTCGCGGGGGTGACACTGAAGCTTTCTTT. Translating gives CAWSRGGDTEAFF. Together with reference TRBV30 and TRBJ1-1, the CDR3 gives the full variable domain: SQTIHQWPATLVQPVGSPLSLECTVEGTSNPNLYWYRQAAGRGLQLLFYSVGIGQISSEVPQNLSASRPQDRQFILSSKKLLLSDSGFYLCAWSRGGDTEAFFGQGTRLTVV.

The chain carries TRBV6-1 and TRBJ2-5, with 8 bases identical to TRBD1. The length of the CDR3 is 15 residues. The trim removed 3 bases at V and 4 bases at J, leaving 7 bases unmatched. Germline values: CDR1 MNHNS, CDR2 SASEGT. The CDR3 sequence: CASSDATGGVETQYF. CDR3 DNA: TGTGCCAGCAGTGACGCCACAGGGGGAGTAGAGACCCAGTACTTC.

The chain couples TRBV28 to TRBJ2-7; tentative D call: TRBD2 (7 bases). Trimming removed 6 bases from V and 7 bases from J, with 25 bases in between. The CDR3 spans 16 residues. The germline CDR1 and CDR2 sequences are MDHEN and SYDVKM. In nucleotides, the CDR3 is TGTGCCAGCAGCACCTTCGGTGCGGGGGCCTCTGGGGAGCAGTACTTC. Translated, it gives CASSTFGAGASGEQYF. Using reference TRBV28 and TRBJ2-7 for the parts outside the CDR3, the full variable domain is DVKVTQSSRYLVKRTGEKVFLECVQDMDHENMFWYRQDPGLGLRLIYFSYDVKMKEKGDIPEGYSVSREKKERFSLILESASTNQTSMYLCASSTFGAGASGEQYFGPGTRLTVT.

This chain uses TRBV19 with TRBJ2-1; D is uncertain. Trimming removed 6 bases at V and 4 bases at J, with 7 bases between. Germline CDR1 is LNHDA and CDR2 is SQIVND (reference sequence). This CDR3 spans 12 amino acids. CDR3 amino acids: CASRGVYNEQFF. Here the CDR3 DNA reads TGTGCCAGTAGAGGAGTTTACAATGAGCAGTTCTTC.

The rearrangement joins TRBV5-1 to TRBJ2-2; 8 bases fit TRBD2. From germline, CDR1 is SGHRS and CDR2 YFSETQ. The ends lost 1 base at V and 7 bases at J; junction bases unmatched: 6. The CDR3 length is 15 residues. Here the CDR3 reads CASSLRAGDGGELFF. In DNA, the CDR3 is TGCGCCAGCAGCTTGCGAGCGGGGGACGGCGGGGAGCTGTTTTTT.

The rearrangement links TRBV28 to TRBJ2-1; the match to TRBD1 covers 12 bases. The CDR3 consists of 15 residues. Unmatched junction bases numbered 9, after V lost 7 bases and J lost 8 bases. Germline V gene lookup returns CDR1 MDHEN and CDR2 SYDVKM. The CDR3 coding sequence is TGTGCCAGCAATAGGGGACAGGGGGCCGAGCATGAGCAGTTCTTC. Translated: CASNRGQGAEHEQFF.

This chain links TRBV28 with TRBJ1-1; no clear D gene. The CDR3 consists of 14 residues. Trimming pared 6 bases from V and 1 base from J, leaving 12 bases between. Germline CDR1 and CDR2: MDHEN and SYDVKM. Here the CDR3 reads CASRWSRRNTEAFF. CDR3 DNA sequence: TGTGCCAGCAGATGGAGTCGGAGGAACACTGAAGCTTTCTTT.